These T cell receptor beta chains were read from a single sample in a study of T cell responses to AZD1222 COVID-19 vaccine. Libraries were prepared by immunoSEQ multiplex PCR; TCRdb keeps only in-frame clonotypes and omits some of them. The sample records 95,000 to 150,000 clones, around 90% being singletons. Here the sequenced sample was peripheral blood, taken 28 days after the second dose of the MenACWY control vaccine. The receptors here all came from an adult who received the MenACWY meningococcal vaccine as a control. The CDR3 runs from the conserved cysteine through the conserved F or W. D genes are given only for firm matches. A clone size is listed for some rows: how often the clone was seen (once, few, many), or a class if it is expanded.

TRBD1,NA,TRBV18,TRBJ1-2,CASSPVGQVINYGYTF,TGTGCCAGCTCACCAGTCGGACAGGTGATTAACTATGGCTACACCTTC
NA,NA,TRBV9,TRBJ1-2,CASSELGEALGYTF,TGTGCCAGCAGCGAGTTGGGGGAAGCGCTGGGCTACACCTTC
TRBD2,NA,TRBV9,TRBJ2-2,CASSGTSGTGELFF,TGTGCCAGCAGCGGGACTAGCGGGACCGGGGAGCTGTTTTTT
NA,NA,TRBV27,TRBJ1-1,CASRSPEAFF,TGTGCCAGCAGATCGCCTGAAGCTTTCTTT
TRBD2,NA,TRBV5-1,TRBJ2-2,CASSLVVAGAVNTGELFF,TGCGCCAGCAGCTTGGTGGTAGCGGGGGCTGTGAACACCGGGGAGCTGTTTTTT
NA,NA,TRBV2,TRBJ2-7,CASRTGTYEQYF,TGTGCCAGCAGGACCGGGACCTACGAGCAGTACTTC
NA,NA,TRBV18,TRBJ2-3,CASSLRGDPGTDTQYF,TGTGCCAGCTCACTAAGGGGAGACCCCGGCACAGATACGCAGTATTTT
NA,NA,TRBV5-1,TRBJ1-3,CASSGISAEGAGNTIYF,TGCGCCAGCAGCGGAATTAGCGCGGAGGGCGCTGGAAACACCATATATTTT
NA,NA,TRBV9,TRBJ1-1,CASSVVGGQTEAFF,TGTGCCAGCAGCGTAGTCGGGGGGCAGACTGAAGCTTTCTTT
NA,NA,TRBV18,TRBJ2-3,CASSEVLRDTQYF,TGTGCCAGCTCAGAGGTACTACGAGATACGCAGTATTTT
TRBD1,NA,TRBV9,TRBJ2-7,CASSVGTGELGSYEQYF,TGTGCCAGCAGCGTCGGGACAGGGGAATTAGGCTCCTACGAGCAGTACTTC
NA,NA,TRBV27,TRBJ2-5,CASSPYGKSMRQETQYF,TGTGCCAGCAGTCCCTACGGCAAATCAATGAGGCAAGAGACCCAGTACTTC
TRBD1,NA,TRBV28,TRBJ2-4,CASSLGDRGTDIQYF,TGTGCCAGCAGTTTAGGGGACAGGGGTACGGACATTCAGTACTTC
NA,NA,TRBV6-5,TRBJ2-7,CASSHGTLYYEQYF,TGTGCCAGCAGTCACGGGACCCTTTACTACGAGCAGTACTTC
NA,NA,TRBV12-3/TRBV12-4,TRBJ1-1,CASSSEGYTEAFF,TGTGCCAGCAGTTCCGAAGGGTACACTGAAGCTTTCTTT
TRBD1,NA,TRBV5-8,TRBJ2-1,CASKITGGGRNEQFF,TGTGCCAGCAAGATTACAGGGGGCGGGAGAAATGAGCAGTTCTTC
NA,NA,TRBV5-5,TRBJ2-2,CASSLTGSNTGELFF,TGTGCCAGCAGCCTGACAGGATCGAACACCGGGGAGCTGTTTTTT
NA,NA,TRBV12-3/TRBV12-4,TRBJ2-1,CASSPPRAHEQFF,TGTGCCAGCAGTCCTCCCAGGGCCCATGAGCAGTTCTTC
TRBD2,NA,TRBV19,TRBJ2-7,CASSPSGSYEQYF,TGTGCCAGTAGTCCCAGCGGGAGCTACGAGCAGTACTTC
TRBD1,NA,TRBV19,TRBJ2-7,CASSIWDRGRREQYF,TGTGCCAGTAGTATTTGGGACAGGGGGCGTCGGGAGCAGTACTTC
TRBD2,NA,TRBV3-1/TRBV3-2,TRBJ2-1,CASSLTASGGPYNEQFF,TGTGCCAGCAGCCTAACGGCTAGCGGGGGGCCATACAATGAGCAGTTCTTC
TRBD1,NA,TRBV7-2,TRBJ2-4,CASRETGVGIQYF,TGTGCCAGCAGGGAGACAGGGGTGGGCATTCAGTACTTC
NA,NA,TRBV6-5,TRBJ1-6,CASSRGGSPLHF,TGTGCCAGCAGCAGGGGCGGATCACCCCTCCACTTT
NA,NA,TRBV20-1,TRBJ1-4,CSASRTENEKLFF,TGCAGTGCTAGTCGGACAGAGAATGAAAAACTGTTTTTT
TRBD1,NA,TRBV27,TRBJ2-2,CASSLGQANTGELFF,TGTGCCAGCTCCTTGGGACAGGCGAACACCGGGGAGCTGTTTTTT
TRBD1,NA,TRBV28,TRBJ2-1,CASSFLDRAHEQFF,TGTGCCAGCAGTTTCCTCGACAGGGCCCATGAGCAGTTCTTC
NA,NA,TRBV7-8,TRBJ2-1,CASSLGFDNEQFF,TGTGCCAGCAGCTTAGGGTTTGACAATGAGCAGTTCTTC
NA,NA,TRBV7-2,TRBJ1-1,CASSTQGGTEAFF,TGTGCCAGCAGCACACAGGGAGGGACTGAAGCTTTCTTT
TRBD2,NA,TRBV5-4,TRBJ2-1,CASGRGDLDLNEQFF,TGTGCCAGCGGTCGGGGGGACTTAGACCTTAATGAGCAGTTCTTC
NA,NA,TRBV5-4,TRBJ2-7,CASSLANGRYEQYF,TGTGCCAGCAGCTTGGCTAATGGCCGCTACGAGCAGTACTTC
NA,NA,TRBV4-3,TRBJ1-2,CASSKQQGSLGYTF,TGCGCCAGCAGTAAACAACAGGGTTCTCTTGGCTACACCTTC
TRBD1,NA,TRBV5-1,TRBJ1-6,CASSLEGAGREPLHF,TGCGCCAGCAGCTTGGAGGGGGCCGGGAGAGAGCCCCTCCACTTT
TRBD2,NA,TRBV28,TRBJ2-2,CASSDTSGQSNTGELFF,TGTGCCAGCAGTGATACTAGCGGGCAATCGAACACCGGGGAGCTGTTTTTT
NA,few,TRBV7-2,TRBJ1-5,CASSSYEDQPQHF,TGTGCCAGCAGTTCATACGAGGATCAGCCCCAGCATTTT
NA,NA,TRBV4-3,TRBJ2-3,CASSQSGRGTDTQYF,TGCGCCAGCAGCCAATCTGGGCGGGGCACAGATACGCAGTATTTT
NA,NA,TRBV6-2/TRBV6-3,TRBJ2-5,CASSYSTVEREYQETQYF,TGTGCCAGCAGTTACTCCACAGTGGAGAGAGAATACCAAGAGACCCAGTACTTC
TRBD1,NA,TRBV27,TRBJ1-2,CASSLAGGQRNYGYTF,TGTGCCAGCAGTTTAGCAGGGGGCCAAAGGAACTATGGCTACACCTTC
NA,few,TRBV6-2/TRBV6-3,TRBJ2-6,CASSYGVSGANVLTF,TGTGCCAGCAGTTACGGGGTCTCTGGGGCCAACGTCCTGACTTTC
NA,few,TRBV7-9,TRBJ1-3,CASILGPGNTIYF,TGTGCCAGCATACTGGGTCCTGGAAACACCATATATTTT
TRBD2,NA,TRBV5-1,TRBJ2-1,CASSSLAGVSYNEQFF,TGCGCCAGCAGCTCACTAGCGGGAGTATCCTACAATGAGCAGTTCTTC
TRBD1,NA,TRBV6-5,TRBJ2-1,CASCGTGPYNEQFF,TGTGCCAGTTGTGGGACAGGGCCCTACAATGAGCAGTTCTTC
TRBD1,NA,TRBV27,TRBJ1-2,CASTKYGQGALGYTF,TGTGCCAGCACCAAGTATGGGCAGGGGGCGCTTGGCTACACCTTC
NA,NA,TRBV28,TRBJ1-2,CASSFWGSGYTF,TGTGCCAGCAGTTTTTGGGGAAGTGGCTACACCTTC
NA,NA,TRBV19,TRBJ1-6,CASSWRSNSPLHF,TGTGCCAGTAGTTGGAGGTCCAATTCACCCCTCCACTTT
NA,NA,TRBV7-9,TRBJ2-3,CAGRQGADTQYF,TGTGCCGGAAGGCAGGGCGCAGATACGCAGTATTTT
NA,few,TRBV19,TRBJ2-3,CASSTGEYHTDTQYF,TGTGCCAGTAGTACTGGGGAGTACCACACAGATACGCAGTATTTT
NA,NA,TRBV14,TRBJ1-1,CASSHVGGSPWTEAFF,TGTGCCAGCAGCCACGTTGGGGGATCGCCTTGGACTGAAGCTTTCTTT
NA,NA,TRBV2,TRBJ2-2,CASSEGPSGVVPGELFF,TGTGCCAGCAGTGAAGGACCCTCGGGAGTAGTCCCCGGGGAGCTGTTTTTT
NA,NA,TRBV7-9,TRBJ2-3,CASSLDWEDTQYF,TGTGCCAGCAGCTTAGACTGGGAAGATACGCAGTATTTT
NA,NA,TRBV27,TRBJ2-7,CASSPAGRGGYEQYF,TGTGCCAGCAGTCCGGCGGGGAGGGGGGGTTACGAGCAGTACTTC
TRBD1,once,TRBV3-1/TRBV3-2,TRBJ1-5,CASSPAPTGGGNQPQHF,TGTGCCAGCAGCCCCGCTCCGACAGGGGGCGGCAATCAGCCCCAGCATTTT
TRBD2,NA,TRBV20-1,TRBJ2-3,CSASSAGPSDTQYF,TGCAGTGCTAGTTCAGCGGGACCCTCAGATACGCAGTATTTT
TRBD1,NA,TRBV6-2/TRBV6-3,TRBJ2-5,CASRYRQGSQETQYF,TGTGCCAGCAGGTACAGACAGGGGTCACAAGAGACCCAGTACTTC
TRBD2,NA,TRBV28,TRBJ2-7,CASSLWGLAGESSYEQYF,TGTGCCAGCAGTTTGTGGGGACTAGCGGGAGAGAGCTCCTACGAGCAGTACTTC
NA,NA,TRBV6-5,TRBJ2-2,CASNPLEKNTGELFF,TGTGCCAGCAACCCACTAGAGAAGAACACCGGGGAGCTGTTTTTT